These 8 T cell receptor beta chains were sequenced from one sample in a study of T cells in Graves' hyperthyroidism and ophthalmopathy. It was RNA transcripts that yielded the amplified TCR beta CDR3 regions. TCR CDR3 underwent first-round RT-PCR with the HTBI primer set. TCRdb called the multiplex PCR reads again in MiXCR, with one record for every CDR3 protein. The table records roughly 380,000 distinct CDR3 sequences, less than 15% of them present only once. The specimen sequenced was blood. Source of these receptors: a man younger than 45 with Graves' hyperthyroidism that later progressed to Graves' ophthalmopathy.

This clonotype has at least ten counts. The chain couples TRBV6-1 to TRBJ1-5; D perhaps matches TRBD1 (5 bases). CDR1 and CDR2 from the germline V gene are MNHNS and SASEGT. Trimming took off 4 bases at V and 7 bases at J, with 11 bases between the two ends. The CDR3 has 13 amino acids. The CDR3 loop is CASSVGVEQPQHF. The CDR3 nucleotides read TGTGCCAGCAGTGTAGGGGTAGAACAGCCCCAGCATTTT.

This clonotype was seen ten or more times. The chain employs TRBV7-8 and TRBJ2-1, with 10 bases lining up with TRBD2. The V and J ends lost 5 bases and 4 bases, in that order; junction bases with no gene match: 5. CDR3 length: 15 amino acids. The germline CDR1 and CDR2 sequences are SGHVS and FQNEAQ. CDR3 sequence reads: CASSPSGGAYNEQFF. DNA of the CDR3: TGTGCCAGCAGCCCCAGCGGGGGGGCGTACAATGAGCAGTTCTTC.

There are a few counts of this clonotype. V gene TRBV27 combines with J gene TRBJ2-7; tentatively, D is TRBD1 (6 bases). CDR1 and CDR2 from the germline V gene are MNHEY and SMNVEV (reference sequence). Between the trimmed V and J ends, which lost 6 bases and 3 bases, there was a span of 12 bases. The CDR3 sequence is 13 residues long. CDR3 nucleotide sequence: TGTGCCAGCAGACGAAGGACAGACTACGAGCAGTACTTC. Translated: CASRRRTDYEQYF.

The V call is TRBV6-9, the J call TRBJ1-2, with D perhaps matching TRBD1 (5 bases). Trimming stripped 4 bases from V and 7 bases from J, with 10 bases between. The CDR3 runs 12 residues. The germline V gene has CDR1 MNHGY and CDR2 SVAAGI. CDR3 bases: TGTGCCAGCAGTTCAGGGAGCGGTGGCTACACCTTC. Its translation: CASSSGSGGYTF.

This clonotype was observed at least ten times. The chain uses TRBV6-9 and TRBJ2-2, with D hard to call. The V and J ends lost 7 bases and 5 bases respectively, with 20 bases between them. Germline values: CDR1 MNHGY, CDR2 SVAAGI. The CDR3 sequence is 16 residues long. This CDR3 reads CASNSGPRIGTGELFF. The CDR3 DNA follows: TGTGCCAGCAATTCGGGCCCTCGGATCGGGACCGGGGAGCTGTTTTTT.

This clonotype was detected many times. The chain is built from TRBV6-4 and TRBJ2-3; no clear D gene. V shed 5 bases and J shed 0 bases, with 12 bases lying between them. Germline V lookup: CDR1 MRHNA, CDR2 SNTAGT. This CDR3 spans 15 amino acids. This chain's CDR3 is CASSLGFESTDTQYF. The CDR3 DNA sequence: TGTGCCAGCAGTTTAGGGTTCGAAAGCACAGATACGCAGTATTTT.

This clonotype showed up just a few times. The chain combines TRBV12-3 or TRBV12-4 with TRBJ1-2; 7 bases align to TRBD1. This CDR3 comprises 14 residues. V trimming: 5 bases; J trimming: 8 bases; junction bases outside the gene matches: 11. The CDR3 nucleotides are TGTGCCAGCAGTACCGGGACAGCAGGAGAGGGCTACACCTTC. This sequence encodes CASSTGTAGEGYTF.

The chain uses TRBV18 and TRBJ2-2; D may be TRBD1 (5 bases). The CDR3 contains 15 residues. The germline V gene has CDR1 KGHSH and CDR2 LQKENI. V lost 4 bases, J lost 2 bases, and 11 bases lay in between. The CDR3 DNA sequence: TGTGCCAGCTCACAGACACAGGAAAACACCGGGGAGCTGTTTTTT. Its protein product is CASSQTQENTGELFF.